This TCR beta chain was profiled in a study of Tregs in tolerant kidney transplant recipients. Points from the study as a whole: Expanding Tregs on activated donor B cells appeared to best identify donor-specific TCRbeta clones. For some patients, primers changed over time, blocking nucleotide-level comparison.

About this clone: Antigen: not known. The read ends 3 residues before the CDR3 terminus; that terminus is restored from the germline J gene.

CDR1 and CDR2 from the germline V gene are SQVTM and ANQGSEA. The length of the CDR3 is 14 residues. Trimming pared 6 bases from V and 0 bases from J, leaving 11 bases between. Repertoires were generated with immunoSEQ multiplex PCR, while TCRdb's copy carries only in-frame clones and drops some. Its table lists around 15,000 clones. The nonmyeloablative bone marrow transplants came from related graft donors, with transient mixed chimerism. CD4+CD25+CD127- Tregs, CD4+CD25- non-Tregs, CD4 and CD8 cells were sorted. The chain recombines TRBV29-1 with TRBJ1-4, with D maybe TRBD1 (6 bases). Sequences were derived from CD4+ T cells from blood (PBMCs), sampled 12 months after the transplant. The clonotype originates from a human patient who received a combined kidney and bone marrow transplant. Some T cells may be supplied by the graft donor. CDR3 bases read: TGCAGCGTGCTTGGGACACCAACTAATGAAAAA. Protein: CSVLGTPTNEK. The whole CDR3 sequence reads CSVLGTPTNEKLFF.